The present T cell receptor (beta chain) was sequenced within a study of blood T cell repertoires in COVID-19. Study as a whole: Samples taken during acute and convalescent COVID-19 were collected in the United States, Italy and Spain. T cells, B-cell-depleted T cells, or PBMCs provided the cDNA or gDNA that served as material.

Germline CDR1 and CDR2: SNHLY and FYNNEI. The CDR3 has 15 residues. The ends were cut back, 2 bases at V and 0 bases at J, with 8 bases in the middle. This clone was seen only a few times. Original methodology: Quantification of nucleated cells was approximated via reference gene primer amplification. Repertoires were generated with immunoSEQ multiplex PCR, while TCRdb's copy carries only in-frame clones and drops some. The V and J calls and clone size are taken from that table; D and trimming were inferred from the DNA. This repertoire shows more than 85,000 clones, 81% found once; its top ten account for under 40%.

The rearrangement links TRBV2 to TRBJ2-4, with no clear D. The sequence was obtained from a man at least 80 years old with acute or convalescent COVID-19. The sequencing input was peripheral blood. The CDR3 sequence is CASSEQILAKNIQYF. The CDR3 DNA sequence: TGTGCCAGCAGTGAACAGATCTTAGCCAAAAACATTCAGTACTTC.